The rows below give T cell receptor beta chains drawn from one sample of a study of blood T cell repertoires in COVID-19. Sequenced by immunoSEQ multiplex PCR; TCRdb stores in-frame clones only, minus some. The top ten clones hold over 1% of a sample with about 380,000 clones, roughly 90% of them seen once. The source material was peripheral blood. All receptors come from a man aged 40-49 years with acute or convalescent COVID-19. Both conserved end residues are part of each CDR3. The D gene is left open where the match is weak.

V gene: TRBV11-2; D gene: NA; J gene: TRBJ2-7; CDR3 DNA: TGTGCCAGCGGGCAAAACGAGCAGTACTTC; CDR3 protein: CASGQNEQYF
V gene: TRBV5-1; D gene: NA; J gene: TRBJ1-4; CDR3 DNA: TGCGCCAGCAGCTTGGCTGCCAACAGAAATGAAAAACTGTTTTTT; CDR3 protein: CASSLAANRNEKLFF
V gene: TRBV14; D gene: NA; J gene: TRBJ2-1; CDR3 DNA: TGTGCCAGCAGCCCAACCTTCGGGGGATTAAAGTTCTTC; CDR3 protein: CASSPTFGGLKFF
V gene: TRBV6-6; D gene: TRBD1; J gene: TRBJ1-3; CDR3 DNA: TGTGCCAGCAGCAGACAGGGCTCTGGAAACACCATATATTTT; CDR3 protein: CASSRQGSGNTIYF
V gene: TRBV5-1; D gene: NA; J gene: TRBJ1-2; CDR3 DNA: TGCGCCAGCAGGCAGGACGGACTGACCTATGGCTACACCTTC; CDR3 protein: CASRQDGLTYGYTF
V gene: TRBV28; D gene: NA; J gene: TRBJ1-1; CDR3 DNA: TGTGCCAGCAGCCACAGGGCCCGGGACAAAGCTTTCTTT; CDR3 protein: CASSHRARDKAFF
V gene: TRBV3-1/TRBV3-2; D gene: TRBD1; J gene: TRBJ1-1; CDR3 DNA: TGTGCCAGCAGCCAACGGGACAGTATGAACACTGAAGCTTTCTTT; CDR3 protein: CASSQRDSMNTEAFF
V gene: TRBV13; D gene: NA; J gene: TRBJ2-2; CDR3 DNA: TGTGCCAGCAGCTTAACAATCACCGGGGAGCTGTTTTTT; CDR3 protein: CASSLTITGELFF
V gene: TRBV5-5; D gene: NA; J gene: TRBJ2-5; CDR3 DNA: TGTGCCAGCAGCTTGTTCAGGGCGTCTTTTTCGGAGACCCAGTACTTC; CDR3 protein: CASSLFRASFSETQYF
V gene: TRBV2; D gene: NA; J gene: TRBJ2-1; CDR3 DNA: TGTGCCAGCAGTGACGGGGAAAGGGTCGATGAGCAGTTCTTC; CDR3 protein: CASSDGERVDEQFF